The next 8 T cell receptor beta chains were all read from a single sample in a study of vaccination effects on CD4 cells after COVID-19 (dated by TCRdb to 2022 to 2024). To identify antigen-specific CD4+ T cell clonotypes by their expansion, the ViraFEST assay first stimulated PBMC with viral peptide pools and then applied TCR sequencing. After more than 9 days of culture, CD4+ T cells were isolated with the EasySep CD4+ T cell isolation kit. None of the healthy vaccine recipients had a prior SARS-CoV-2 infection, which was confirmed by nucleocapsid antibody tests that came back negative both before and after vaccination. These receptors' targets are unknown. Library prep was done by the immunoSEQ multiplex PCR assay. The source is immuneACCESS, and TCRdb retained only in-frame sequences with V and J called. Part of the clones is not carried over; for the studies checked, unresolved V genes explain less than half of this, and the remainder is unexplained. This sample comprises tens of thousands of clones, approximately 72% of them detected only once. The top ten clones comprise around 2.9% of the sample.

Sequencing was performed on CD4+ T cells from PBMCs cultured with HCoV-NL63 spike peptides, taken before COVID-19 vaccination. What this sample's cell subset or site label stands for: HCoV-NL63 spike overlapping peptide pool stimulation. The origin of the receptors is a human donor who received a COVID-19 vaccine.

This clone was seen a handful of times. This rearrangement joins TRBV4-3 to TRBJ2-2; no clear D gene. The V end was cut by 0 bases, the J end by 5 bases, with 7 bases between. In germline, CDR1 is LGHNA, CDR2 YSLEER. The CDR3 consists of 14 residues. In nucleotides, the CDR3 is TGCGCCAGCAGCCAAGATAGTGTTACCGGGGAGCTGTTTTTT. Its translation is CASSQDSVTGELFF.

The chain combines TRBV5-1 with TRBJ2-5; the match to TRBD2 covers 14 bases. The CDR3 runs 18 residues. CDR1 is SGHRS and CDR2 is YFSETQ in the germline V gene. V was pared by 0 bases and J by 0 bases, with 4 bases of the junction left unmatched. This CDR3 is CASSLAGLAGGHQETQYF. As DNA, the CDR3 is TGCGCCAGCAGCTTGGCCGGACTAGCGGGGGGACACCAAGAGACCCAGTACTTC.

V gene TRBV2 combines with J gene TRBJ1-3; 9 bases line up with TRBD1. This CDR3 is 17 amino acids long. CDR1 and CDR2 from the germline V gene are SNHLY and FYNNEI. V lost 7 bases, J lost 2 bases, and 12 bases stayed unmatched. The CDR3 nucleotides are TGTGCCAGCACCAGAGCTAGGGACAGGGCTCCTGGAAACACCATATATTTT. This encodes CASTRARDRAPGNTIYF.

This rearrangement joins TRBV9 to TRBJ1-2, with D possibly TRBD1 on 6 matching bases. Trimming cost V 0 bases and J 6 bases, with 18 bases left between them. CDR1 is SGDLS and CDR2 is YYNGEE in the germline V gene. The length of the CDR3 is 16 residues. CDR3 sequence reads: CASSVAGAPSIDGYTF. The CDR3 coding sequence is TGTGCCAGCAGCGTAGCGGGGGCCCCGAGTATCGATGGCTACACCTTC.

V gene TRBV19 combines with J gene TRBJ2-5; 7 bases agree with TRBD1. Germline V gene lookup returns CDR1 LNHDA and CDR2 SQIVND (reference sequence). CDR3 length: 16 amino acids. V shed 5 bases and J 2 bases; nucleotides not matched to a gene: 11. CDR3 sequence (DNA): TGTGCCAGTAGTCCGCGGACAGGACTGCTACAAGAGACCCAGTACTTC. This gives the protein CASSPRTGLLQETQYF.

The CDR3 DNA reads TGCAGCGTTGATTTGGGTTCTTCGGAAGCTTTCTTT. This translates into CSVDLGSSEAFF. The chain links TRBV29-1 to TRBJ1-1; no reliable D call. Trimming cost V 3 bases and J 8 bases, with 13 bases left between them. The CDR3 contains 12 residues. CDR1 is SQVTM and CDR2 is ANQGSEA in the germline V gene.

This rearrangement joins TRBV7-2 to TRBJ2-2; a possible D gene is TRBD1 (5 bases). V was trimmed by 6 bases and J by 7 bases, leaving 18 bases between them. CDR1 and CDR2 (germline): SGHTA, FQGNSA. The CDR3 spans 15 residues. CDR3 coding DNA: TGTGCCAGCAGTTCACAAGGGGCCTTTAGCGGGGAGCTGTTTTTT. It codes for CASSSQGAFSGELFF.

J is TRBJ1-2 and V is TRBV5-1; D may be TRBD1 (5 bases). The CDR3 spans 14 residues. Germline lookup yields CDR1 SGHRS and CDR2 YFSETQ. The V gene lost 0 bases and the J gene lost 0 bases, with 6 bases spanning the gap. Written as DNA, the CDR3 is TGCGCCAGCAGCTTGGAGGGGCCTAACTATGGCTACACCTTC. Translation gives CASSLEGPNYGYTF.